This entry features one T cell receptor beta chain sequence. This clonotype was recorded once. Its antigen is still unknown. The record has no base qualities; no much larger clone is one base away. The data belong to a study of blood T cells in healthy people across ages (dated by TCRdb to the mid-2010s). In terms of the full investigation: Template switching captured roughly one uniquely barcoded TCR beta cDNA molecule per two T cells in model experiments. To track age-related changes in TCR beta repertoire diversity, the study relied on deep sequencing normalized with unique cDNA molecular identifiers. The donors were split into four age groups: young (average around 16 years), middle-aged (about 40), aged (roughly 68) and long-lived (about 74). To avoid experimental bias, donors of different ages were spread randomly across the sequencing lanes. For two donors (one aged 18 to 29 and one aged 80 or older), the study analyzed two additional independent replicas of 1 million unique cDNA reads from the same blood draw.

The 40 or so donors, aged about 6 to 95 years, were systemically healthy Caucasian individuals from Russia. Ten milliliters of peripheral blood were drawn from each donor into EDTA-treated Vacutainer tubes. Ficoll-Paque density-gradient centrifugation was used to isolate PBMCs, with at least 6.5 million per sample. Trizol reagent was used to extract total RNA from the PBMCs, yielding at least 5 micrograms per sample. Naive CD45RAhigh/CD27high T cell percentages were measured by flow cytometry on a PBMC aliquot from every donor. Receptor libraries were prepared by 5' RACE. These reads were obtained on an Illumina HiSeq 2500. A second about 7 to 11 cycle PCR used a sample-barcoded 5' primer and a J-beta primer mix. Each TCR beta cDNA molecule received a unique molecular identifier from a template-switch 5' adaptor carrying 12 random nucleotides. At least 2.5 million CDR3-containing paired-end reads were obtained from each sample. First-strand cDNA was synthesized from all RNA with the Mint cDNA synthesis kit, primed by a TRBC-specific oligonucleotide. After uracil-DNA glycosylase treatment, a first 18-cycle PCR used universal primers M1SS and BC2_uni_R on all cDNA. The published analysis was carried out like this. For normalization, 1 million high-quality reads were randomly selected from each sample, with every read carrying a distinct molecular identifier. Reads with shared molecular identifiers were discarded instead of being binned into consensus sequences. MiTCR, run with a Q25 quality threshold and the strictest error-elimination algorithm, handled CDR3 identification, clonotype clustering and error correction. A nonparametric unseen species model with Euler transformation was used to estimate a lower bound on total TCR beta diversity. The public reads were reanalyzed by TCRdb: fastp trimming at Q25, MiXCR alignment, in-frame beta chains only. Each entry merges the rows of one CDR3 protein and shows their most common DNA and genes. Here the V and J calls rest on TCRdb's processing, not on the authors' analysis. Counted in this sample were 1.2 million to 1.5 million distinct CDR3 sequences; 59% of them appeared once. Over 5% of the sample goes to the ten largest clones.

The cysteine opens and the phenylalanine closes a CDR3 of 14 amino acids. Solely the CDR3 DNA is kept, with 42 bases framed from the first base. V is pared back by 5 bases and J by 6 bases, with 15 bases lying between the germline termini. Taken from the germline V gene (reference sequence), the CDR1 and CDR2 loops are MNHNY and SVGAGI. Findings and caveats that apply to the study as a whole: The CMV infection status of donors was not known, potentially confounding age-related changes in expanded clonotypes. Observed TCR beta diversity per million T cells fell roughly linearly with age, and a significant reduction was already apparent by age roughly 40. Compared with the aged group, more naive CD4+ T cells, fewer expanded clones and increased TCR diversity were shown by the long-lived group, suggesting age selection. There was a strong correlation between observed TCR beta diversity and the percentage of naive T cells measured by flow cytometry. Estimates of total diversity based on one million sequenced T cells were considered lower bounds and underestimates. Bulk unsorted PBMC profiling prevented conclusive comparison of naive and antigen-experienced compartments.

The sample was blood. The TCR comes from a man in his late teens or twenties in good health. The chain is encoded by TRBV6-6 joined to TRBJ2-3, with the D gene not confidently named. The DNA sequence is as follows: TGTGCCAGCAGTCCTCACGCGGCCTCGGATACGCAGTATTTT. This encodes CASSPHAASDTQYF.